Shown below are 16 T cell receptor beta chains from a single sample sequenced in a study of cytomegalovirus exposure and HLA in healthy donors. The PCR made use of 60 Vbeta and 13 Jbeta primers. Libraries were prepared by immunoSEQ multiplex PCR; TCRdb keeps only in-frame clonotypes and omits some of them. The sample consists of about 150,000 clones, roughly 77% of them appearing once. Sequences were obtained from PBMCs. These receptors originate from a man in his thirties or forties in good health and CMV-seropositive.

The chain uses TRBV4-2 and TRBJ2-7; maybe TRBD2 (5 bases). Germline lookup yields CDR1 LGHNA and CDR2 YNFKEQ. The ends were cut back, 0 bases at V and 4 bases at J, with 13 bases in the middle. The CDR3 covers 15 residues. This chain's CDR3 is CASSQEWVGVYEQYF. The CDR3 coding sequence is TGTGCCAGCAGCCAAGAATGGGTCGGGGTGTACGAGCAGTACTTC.

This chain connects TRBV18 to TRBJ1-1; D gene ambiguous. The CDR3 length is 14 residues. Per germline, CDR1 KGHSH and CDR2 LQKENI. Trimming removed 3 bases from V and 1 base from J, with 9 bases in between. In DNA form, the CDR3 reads TGTGCCAGCTCACCGGACTCAGGGAACACTGAAGCTTTCTTT. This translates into CASSPDSGNTEAFF.

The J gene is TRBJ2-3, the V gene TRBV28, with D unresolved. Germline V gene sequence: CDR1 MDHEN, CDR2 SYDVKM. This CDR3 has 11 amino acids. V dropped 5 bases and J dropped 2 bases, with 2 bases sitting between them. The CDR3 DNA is TGTGCCAGCAGTCTCACAGATACGCAGTATTTT. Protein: CASSLTDTQYF. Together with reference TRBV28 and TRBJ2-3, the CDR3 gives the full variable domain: DVKVTQSSRYLVKRTGEKVFLECVQDMDHENMFWYRQDPGLGLRLIYFSYDVKMKEKGDIPEGYSVSREKKERFSLILESASTNQTSMYLCASSLTDTQYFGPGTRLTVL.

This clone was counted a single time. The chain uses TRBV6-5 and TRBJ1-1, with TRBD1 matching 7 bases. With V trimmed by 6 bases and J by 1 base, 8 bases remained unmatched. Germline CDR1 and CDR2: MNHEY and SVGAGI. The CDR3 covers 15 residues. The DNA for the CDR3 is TGTGCCAGCAGAGCTAACAGGGGAACGAACACTGAAGCTTTCTTT. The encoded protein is CASRANRGTNTEAFF.

CDR3 nucleotides: TGTGCCAGTAGTATACCCCCGACTAGCGGGCGCACAGATACGCAGTATTTT. The encoded protein is CASSIPPTSGRTDTQYF. The chain recombines TRBV19 with TRBJ2-3; the match to TRBD2 covers 10 bases. V shed 2 bases and J 1 base; nucleotides not matched to a gene: 6. The CDR3 covers 17 residues. Germline V gene data show CDR1 as LNHDA and CDR2 as SQIVND (reference sequence).

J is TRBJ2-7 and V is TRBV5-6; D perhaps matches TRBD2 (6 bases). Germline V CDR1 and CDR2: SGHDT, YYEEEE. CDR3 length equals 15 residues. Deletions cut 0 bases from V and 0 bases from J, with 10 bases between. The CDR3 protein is CASSLAGVTSYEQYF. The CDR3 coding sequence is TGTGCCAGCAGCTTGGCGGGAGTTACCTCCTACGAGCAGTACTTC.

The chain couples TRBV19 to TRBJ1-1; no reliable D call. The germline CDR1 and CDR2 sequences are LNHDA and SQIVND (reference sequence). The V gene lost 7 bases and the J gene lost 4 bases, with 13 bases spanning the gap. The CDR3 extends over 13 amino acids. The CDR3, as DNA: TGTGCCAGTATAGAGGGTCTGACCACTGAAGCTTTCTTT. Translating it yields CASIEGLTTEAFF.

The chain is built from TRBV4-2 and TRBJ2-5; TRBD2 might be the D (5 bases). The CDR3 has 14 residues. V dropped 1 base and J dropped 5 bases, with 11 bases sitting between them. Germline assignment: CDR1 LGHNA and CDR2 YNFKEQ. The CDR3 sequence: CASSQGLAQETQYF. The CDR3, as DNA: TGTGCCAGCAGCCAAGGGCTAGCCCAGGAGACCCAGTACTTC.

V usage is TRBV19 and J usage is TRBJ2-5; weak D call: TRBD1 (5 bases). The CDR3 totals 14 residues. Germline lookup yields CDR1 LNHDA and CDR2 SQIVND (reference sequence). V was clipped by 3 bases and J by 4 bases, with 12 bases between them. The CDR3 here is CASSILGARETQYF. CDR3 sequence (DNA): TGTGCCAGTAGTATCTTAGGGGCCAGAGAGACCCAGTACTTC. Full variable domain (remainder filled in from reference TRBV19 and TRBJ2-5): DGGITQSPKYLFRKEGQNVTLSCEQNLNHDAMYWYRQDPGQGLRLIYYSQIVNDFQKGDIAEGYSVSREKKESFPLTVTSAQKNPTAFYLCASSILGARETQYFGPGTRLLVL.

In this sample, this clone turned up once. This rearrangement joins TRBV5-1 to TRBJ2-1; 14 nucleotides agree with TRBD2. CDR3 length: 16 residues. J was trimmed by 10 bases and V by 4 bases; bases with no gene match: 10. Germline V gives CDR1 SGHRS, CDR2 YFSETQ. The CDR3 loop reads CASSPGLAGAEREQFF. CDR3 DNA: TGCGCCAGCAGCCCGGGACTAGCGGGGGCCGAGAGGGAGCAGTTCTTC.

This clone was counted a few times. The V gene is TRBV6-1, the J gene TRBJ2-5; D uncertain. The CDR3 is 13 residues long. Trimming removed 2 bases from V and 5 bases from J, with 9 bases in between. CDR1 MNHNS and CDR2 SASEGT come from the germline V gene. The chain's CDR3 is CASSESPYETQYF. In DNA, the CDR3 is TGTGCCAGCAGTGAAAGCCCCTATGAGACCCAGTACTTC.

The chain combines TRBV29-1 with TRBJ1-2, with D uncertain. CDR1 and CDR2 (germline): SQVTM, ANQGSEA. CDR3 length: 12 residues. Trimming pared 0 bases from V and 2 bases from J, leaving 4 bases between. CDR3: CSVEDRNYGYTF. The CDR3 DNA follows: TGCAGCGTTGAAGACAGAAACTATGGCTACACCTTC.

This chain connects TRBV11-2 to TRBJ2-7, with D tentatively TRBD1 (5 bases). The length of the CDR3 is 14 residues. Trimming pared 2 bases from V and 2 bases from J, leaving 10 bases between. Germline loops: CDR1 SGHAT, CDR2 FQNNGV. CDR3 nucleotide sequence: TGTGCCAGCAGCTTACGGACACTCGCCTACGAGCAGTACTTC. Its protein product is CASSLRTLAYEQYF.

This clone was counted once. CDR3 DNA sequence: TGTGCCATCAGAGGTTCCGGGACAGGCGTTACCTACGAGCAGTACTTC. Amino acids: CAIRGSGTGVTYEQYF. This rearrangement joins TRBV10-3 to TRBJ2-7, with 8 nucleotides matching TRBD1. The CDR3 has 16 amino acids. Trimming cost V 6 bases and J 2 bases; bases outside gene matches: 12. The germline CDR1 and CDR2 sequences are ENHRY and SYGVKD.

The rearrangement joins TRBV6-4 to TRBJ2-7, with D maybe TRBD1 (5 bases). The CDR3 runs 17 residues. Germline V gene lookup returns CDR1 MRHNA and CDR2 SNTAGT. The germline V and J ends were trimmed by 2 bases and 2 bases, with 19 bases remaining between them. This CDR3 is CASSDPPLKGLTYEQYF. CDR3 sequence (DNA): TGTGCCAGCAGTGACCCTCCTCTCAAGGGGCTGACCTACGAGCAGTACTTC.

This CDR3 is CASRATGSYGYTF. CDR3 nucleotide sequence: TGTGCCAGCAGGGCGACCGGGAGCTATGGCTACACCTTC. The chain carries TRBV6-1 and TRBJ1-2; no clear D gene. There are 13 residues in the CDR3. The V end was cut by 6 bases, the J end by 4 bases, with 12 bases between. CDR1 and CDR2 (germline): MNHNS, SASEGT.